This TCR beta chain was observed in a study of cytomegalovirus exposure and HLA in healthy donors. CDR1 is LNHDA and CDR2 is SQIVND in the germline V gene (reference sequence). The junction had 16 bases not matched to a gene; V was cut back by 7 bases and J by 4 bases. The CDR3 totals 18 residues. PCR used 60 Vbeta primers and 13 Jbeta primers. The table came from immunoSEQ multiplex PCR; TCRdb's copy has only in-frame clones and leaves some out. The sample has more than 45,000 clones; around 68% are singletons. The gene calls are TRBV19 and TRBJ2-5; 12 nucleotides line up with TRBD2. The sample taken for sequencing was PBMCs. The receptor was derived from a man younger than 45 in good health and CMV-seronegative. The CDR3: CASNSPGLAGTVGETQYF. The CDR3 DNA is TGTGCCAGTAACTCCCCGGGACTAGCGGGTACCGTGGGAGAGACCCAGTACTTC.